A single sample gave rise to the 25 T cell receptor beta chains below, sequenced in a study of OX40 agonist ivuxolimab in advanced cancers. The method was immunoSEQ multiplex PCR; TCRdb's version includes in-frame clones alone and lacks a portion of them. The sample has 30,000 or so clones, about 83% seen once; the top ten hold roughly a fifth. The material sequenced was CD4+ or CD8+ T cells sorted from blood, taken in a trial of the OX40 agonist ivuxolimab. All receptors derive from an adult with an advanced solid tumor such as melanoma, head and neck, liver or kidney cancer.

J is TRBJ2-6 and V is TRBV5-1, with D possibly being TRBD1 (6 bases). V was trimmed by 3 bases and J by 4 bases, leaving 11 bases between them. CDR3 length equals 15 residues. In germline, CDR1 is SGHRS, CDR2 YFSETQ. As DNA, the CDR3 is TGCGCCAGCAGCTCCCCAGGGGAAGGGGCCAACGTCCTGACTTTC. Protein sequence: CASSSPGEGANVLTF.

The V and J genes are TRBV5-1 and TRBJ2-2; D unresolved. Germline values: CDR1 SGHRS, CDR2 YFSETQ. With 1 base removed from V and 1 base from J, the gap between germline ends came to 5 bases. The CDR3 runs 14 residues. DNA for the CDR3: TGCGCCAGCAGCTTGTACAGGAACACCGGGGAGCTGTTTTTT. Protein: CASSLYRNTGELFF.

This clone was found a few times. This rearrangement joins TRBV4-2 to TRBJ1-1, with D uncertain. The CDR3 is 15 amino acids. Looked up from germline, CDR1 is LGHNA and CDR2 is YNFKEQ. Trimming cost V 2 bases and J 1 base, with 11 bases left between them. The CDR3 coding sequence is TGTGCCAGCAGCCAACTGACTTCAGCGAACACTGAAGCTTTCTTT. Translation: CASSQLTSANTEAFF.

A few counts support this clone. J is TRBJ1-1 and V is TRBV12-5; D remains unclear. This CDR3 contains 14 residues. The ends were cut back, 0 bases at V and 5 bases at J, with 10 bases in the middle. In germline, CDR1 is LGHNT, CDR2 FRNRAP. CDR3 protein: CASGLVGEGTEAFF. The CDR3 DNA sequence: TGTGCTAGTGGTTTGGTCGGGGAAGGAACTGAAGCTTTCTTT. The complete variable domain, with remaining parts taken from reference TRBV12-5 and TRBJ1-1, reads DARVTQTPRHKVTEMGQEVTMRCQPILGHNTVFWYRQTMMQGLELLAYFRNRAPLDDSGMPKDRFSAEMPDATLATLKIQPSEPRDSAVYFCASGLVGEGTEAFFGQGTRLTVV.

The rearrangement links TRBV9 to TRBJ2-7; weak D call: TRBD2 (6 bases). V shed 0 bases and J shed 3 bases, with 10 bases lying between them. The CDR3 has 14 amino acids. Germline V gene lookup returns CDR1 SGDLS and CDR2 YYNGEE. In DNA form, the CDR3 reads TGTGCCAGCAGCGTAGGACGGGGAGGCTACGAGCAGTACTTC. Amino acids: CASSVGRGGYEQYF. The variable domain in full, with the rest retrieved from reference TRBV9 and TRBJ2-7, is DSGVTQTPKHLITATGQRVTLRCSPRSGDLSVYWYQQSLDQGLQFLIQYYNGEERAKGNILERFSAQQFPDLHSELNLSSLELGDSALYFCASSVGRGGYEQYFGPGTRLTVT.

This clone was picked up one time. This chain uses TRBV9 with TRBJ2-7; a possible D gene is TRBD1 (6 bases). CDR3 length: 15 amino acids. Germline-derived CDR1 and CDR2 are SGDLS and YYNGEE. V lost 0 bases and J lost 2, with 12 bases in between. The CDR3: CASSVGQGPPYEQYF. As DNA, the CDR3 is TGTGCCAGCAGCGTAGGGCAGGGGCCGCCCTACGAGCAGTACTTC.

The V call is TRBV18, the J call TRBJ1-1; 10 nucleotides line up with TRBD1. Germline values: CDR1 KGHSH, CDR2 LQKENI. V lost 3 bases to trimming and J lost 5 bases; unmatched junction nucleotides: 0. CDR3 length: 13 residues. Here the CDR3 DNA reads TGTGCCAGCTCACCGGACAGGGGGACTGAAGCTTTCTTT. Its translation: CASSPDRGTEAFF.

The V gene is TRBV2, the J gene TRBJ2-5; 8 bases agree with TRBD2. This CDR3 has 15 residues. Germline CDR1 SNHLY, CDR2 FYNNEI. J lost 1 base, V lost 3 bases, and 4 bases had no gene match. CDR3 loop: CASSEGAGAQETQYF. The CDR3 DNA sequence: TGTGCCAGCAGTGAGGGAGCGGGAGCCCAAGAGACCCAGTACTTC.

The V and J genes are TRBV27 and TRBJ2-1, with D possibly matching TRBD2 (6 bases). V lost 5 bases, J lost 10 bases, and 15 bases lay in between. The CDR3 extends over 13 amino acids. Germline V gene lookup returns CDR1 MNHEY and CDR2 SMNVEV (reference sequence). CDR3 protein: CASSKGLSREQFF. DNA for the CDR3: TGTGCCAGCAGTAAGGGACTCTCAAGGGAGCAGTTCTTC.

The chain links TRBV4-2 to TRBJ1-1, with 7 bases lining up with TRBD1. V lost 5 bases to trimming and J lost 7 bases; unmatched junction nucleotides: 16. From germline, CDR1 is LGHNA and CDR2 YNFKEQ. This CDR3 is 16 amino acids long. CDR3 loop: CASSFPGEGAADEAFF. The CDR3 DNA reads TGTGCCAGCAGCTTCCCGGGGGAGGGGGCCGCAGATGAAGCTTTCTTT.

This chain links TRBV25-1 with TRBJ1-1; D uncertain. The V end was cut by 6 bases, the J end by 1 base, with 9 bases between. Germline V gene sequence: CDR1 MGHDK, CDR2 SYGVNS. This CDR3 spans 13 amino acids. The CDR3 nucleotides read TGTGCCAGCAGACCATGGGGGAACACTGAAGCTTTCTTT. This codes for CASRPWGNTEAFF.

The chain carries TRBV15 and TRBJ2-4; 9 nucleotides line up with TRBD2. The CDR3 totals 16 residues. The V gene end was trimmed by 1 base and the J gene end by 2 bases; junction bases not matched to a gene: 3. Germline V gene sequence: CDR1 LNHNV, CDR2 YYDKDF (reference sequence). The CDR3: CATSRGLAGSKNIQYF. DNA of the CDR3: TGTGCCACCAGCAGAGGGCTAGCGGGATCCAAAAACATTCAGTACTTC.

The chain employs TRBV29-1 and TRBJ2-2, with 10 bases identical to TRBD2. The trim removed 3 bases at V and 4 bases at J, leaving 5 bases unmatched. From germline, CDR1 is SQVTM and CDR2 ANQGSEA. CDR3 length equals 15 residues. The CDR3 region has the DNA TGCAGCGTTGATCCTAGCGGGGGTATCACCGGGGAGCTGTTTTTT. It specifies CSVDPSGGITGELFF.

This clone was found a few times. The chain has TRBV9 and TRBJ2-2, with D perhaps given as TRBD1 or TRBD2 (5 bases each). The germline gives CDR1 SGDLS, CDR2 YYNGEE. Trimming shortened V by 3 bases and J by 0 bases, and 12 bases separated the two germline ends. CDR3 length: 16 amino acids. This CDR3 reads CASSELGTSNTGELFF. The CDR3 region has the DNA TGTGCCAGCAGCGAGCTAGGGACCTCGAACACCGGGGAGCTGTTTTTT. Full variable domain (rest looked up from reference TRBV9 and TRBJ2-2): DSGVTQTPKHLITATGQRVTLRCSPRSGDLSVYWYQQSLDQGLQFLIQYYNGEERAKGNILERFSAQQFPDLHSELNLSSLELGDSALYFCASSELGTSNTGELFFGEGSRLTVL.

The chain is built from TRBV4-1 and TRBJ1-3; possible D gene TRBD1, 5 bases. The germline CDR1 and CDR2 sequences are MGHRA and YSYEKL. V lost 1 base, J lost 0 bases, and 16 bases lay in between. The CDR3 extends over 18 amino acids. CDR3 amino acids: CASSQVGAVTISGNTIYF. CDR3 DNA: TGCGCCAGCAGCCAAGTCGGGGCAGTGACTATCTCTGGAAACACCATATATTTT.

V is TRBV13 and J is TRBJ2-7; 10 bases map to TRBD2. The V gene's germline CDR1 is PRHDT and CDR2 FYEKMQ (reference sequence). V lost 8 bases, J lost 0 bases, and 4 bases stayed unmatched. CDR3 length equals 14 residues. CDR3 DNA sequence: TGTGCCAGCCAACTAGCGGGGAGCTCCTACGAGCAGTACTTC. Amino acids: CASQLAGSSYEQYF.

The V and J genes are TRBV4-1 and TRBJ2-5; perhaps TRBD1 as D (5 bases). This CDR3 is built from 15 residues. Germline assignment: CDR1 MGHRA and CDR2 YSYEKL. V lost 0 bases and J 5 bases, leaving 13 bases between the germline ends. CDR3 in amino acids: CASSQDGQTGETQYF. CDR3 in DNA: TGCGCCAGCAGCCAAGATGGACAAACCGGGGAGACCCAGTACTTC.

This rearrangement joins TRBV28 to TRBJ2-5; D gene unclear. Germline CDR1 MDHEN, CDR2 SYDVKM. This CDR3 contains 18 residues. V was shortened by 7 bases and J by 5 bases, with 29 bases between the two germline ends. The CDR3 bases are TGTGCCAGCATGTCCTTGGTAGTGCAGGCACCGTTGGTGGAGACCCAGTACTTC. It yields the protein CASMSLVVQAPLVETQYF.

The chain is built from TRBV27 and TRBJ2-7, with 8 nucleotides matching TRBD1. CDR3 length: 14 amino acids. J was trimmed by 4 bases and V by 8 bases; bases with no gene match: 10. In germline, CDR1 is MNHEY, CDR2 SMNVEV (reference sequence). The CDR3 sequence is CASGSQGVLYEQYF. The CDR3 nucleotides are TGTGCCAGCGGTTCACAGGGGGTTCTGTACGAGCAGTACTTC.

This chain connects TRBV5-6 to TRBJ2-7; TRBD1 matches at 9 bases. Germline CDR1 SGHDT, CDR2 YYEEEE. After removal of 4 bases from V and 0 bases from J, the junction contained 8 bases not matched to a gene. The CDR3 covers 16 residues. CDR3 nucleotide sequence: TGTGCCAGCAGCCCGGGGACAGGGACCCTCTCCTACGAGCAGTACTTC. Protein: CASSPGTGTLSYEQYF. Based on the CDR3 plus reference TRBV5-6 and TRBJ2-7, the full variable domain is DAGVTQSPTHLIKTRGQQVTLRCSPKSGHDTVSWYQQALGQGPQFIFQYYEEEERQRGNFPDRFSGHQFPNYSSELNVNALLLGDSALYLCASSPGTGTLSYEQYFGPGTRLTVT.

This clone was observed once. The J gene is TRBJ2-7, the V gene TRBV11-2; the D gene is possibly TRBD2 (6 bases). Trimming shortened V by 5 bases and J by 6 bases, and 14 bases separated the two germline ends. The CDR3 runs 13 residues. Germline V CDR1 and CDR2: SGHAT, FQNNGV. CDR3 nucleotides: TGTGCCAGCAGCCCAGGAGGAGGGGTCGAGCAGTACTTC. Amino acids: CASSPGGGVEQYF.

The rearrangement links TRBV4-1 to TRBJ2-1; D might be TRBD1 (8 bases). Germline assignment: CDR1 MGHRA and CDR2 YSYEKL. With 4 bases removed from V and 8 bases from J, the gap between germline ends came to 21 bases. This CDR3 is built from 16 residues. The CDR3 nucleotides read TGCGCCAGCAGCCCAAAAAACAGGGGGGGGCCCGATGAGCAGTTCTTC. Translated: CASSPKNRGGPDEQFF.

Here the CDR3 reads CAWSVQGTGGYEQYF. CDR3 coding DNA: TGTGCCTGGAGTGTACAAGGGACAGGGGGCTACGAGCAGTACTTC. The rearrangement uses TRBV30 and TRBJ2-7; 11 bases match TRBD1. The CDR3 has 15 amino acids. CDR1 GTSNPN and CDR2 SVGIG come from the germline V gene (reference sequence). The junction had 4 bases not matched to a gene; V was cut back by 0 bases and J by 3 bases. Drawing the rest from reference TRBV30 and TRBJ2-7, the complete variable domain is SQTIHQWPATLVQPVGSPLSLECTVEGTSNPNLYWYRQAAGRGLQLLFYSVGIGQISSEVPQNLSASRPQDRQFILSSKKLLLSDSGFYLCAWSVQGTGGYEQYFGPGTRLTVT.

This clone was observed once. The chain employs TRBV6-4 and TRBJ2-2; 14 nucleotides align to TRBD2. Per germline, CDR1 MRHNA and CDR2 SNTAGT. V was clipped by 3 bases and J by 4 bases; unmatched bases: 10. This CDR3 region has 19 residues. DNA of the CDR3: TGTGCCAGCAGTGAGGATACCGGGACTAGCGGGGGTGTCACCGGGGAGCTGTTTTTT. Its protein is CASSEDTGTSGGVTGELFF.

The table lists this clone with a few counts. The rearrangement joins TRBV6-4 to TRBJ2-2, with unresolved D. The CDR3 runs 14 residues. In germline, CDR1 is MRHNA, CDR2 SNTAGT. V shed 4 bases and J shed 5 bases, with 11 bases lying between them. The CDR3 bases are TGTGCCAGCAGTGTGAGTGAGGAGACCGGGGAGCTGTTTTTT. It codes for CASSVSEETGELFF.